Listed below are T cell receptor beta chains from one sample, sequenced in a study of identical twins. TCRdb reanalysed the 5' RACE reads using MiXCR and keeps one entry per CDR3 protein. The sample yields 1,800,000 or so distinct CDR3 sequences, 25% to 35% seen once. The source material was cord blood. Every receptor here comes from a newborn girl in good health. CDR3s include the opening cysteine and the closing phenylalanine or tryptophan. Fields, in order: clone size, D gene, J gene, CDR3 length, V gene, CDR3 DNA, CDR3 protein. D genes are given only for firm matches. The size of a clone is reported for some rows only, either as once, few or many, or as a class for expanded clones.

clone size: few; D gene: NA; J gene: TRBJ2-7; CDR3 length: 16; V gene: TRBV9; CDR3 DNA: TGTGCCAGCAGCGTAGAAGTTAACAGCTCAAGGGGCGAGCAGTACTTC; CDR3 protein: CASSVEVNSSRGEQYF
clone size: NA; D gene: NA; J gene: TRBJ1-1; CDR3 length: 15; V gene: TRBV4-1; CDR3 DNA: TGCGCCAGCAGCCAAGATCCGTCCCCACAGAGCGAAGCTTTCTTT; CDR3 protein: CASSQDPSPQSEAFF
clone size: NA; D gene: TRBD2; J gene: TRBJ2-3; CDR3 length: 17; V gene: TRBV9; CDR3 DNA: TGTGCCAGCAGCGTAGCGGGGGGGGCGAATACCTTAGATACGCAGTATTTT; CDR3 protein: CASSVAGGANTLDTQYF
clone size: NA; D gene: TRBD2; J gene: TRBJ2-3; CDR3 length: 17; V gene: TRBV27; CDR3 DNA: TGTGCCAGCAGTTTATCTGGTTTGCGGGGGGACACAGATACGCAGTATTTT; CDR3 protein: CASSLSGLRGDTDTQYF
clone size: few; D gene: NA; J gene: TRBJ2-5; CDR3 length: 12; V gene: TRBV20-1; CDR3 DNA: TGCAGTGCTGCCCTTCACCAAGAGACCCAGTACTTC; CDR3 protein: CSAALHQETQYF
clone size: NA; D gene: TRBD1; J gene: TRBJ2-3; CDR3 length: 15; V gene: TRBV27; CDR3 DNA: TGTGCCAGCAGTTTAAGGGAACAGGGGGAAGATACGCAGTATTTT; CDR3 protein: CASSLREQGEDTQYF
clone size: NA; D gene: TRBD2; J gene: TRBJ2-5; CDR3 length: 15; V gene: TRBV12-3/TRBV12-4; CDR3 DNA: TGTGCCAGCACCACCGGACTAGCGGGAAAGGAGACCCAGTACTTC; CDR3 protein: CASTTGLAGKETQYF
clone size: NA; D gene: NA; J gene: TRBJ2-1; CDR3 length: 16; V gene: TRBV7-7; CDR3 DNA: TGTGCTAGCAGCCTTAACAGGGCGAGCTCCTACAATGAGCAGTTCTTC; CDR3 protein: CASSLNRASSYNEQFF
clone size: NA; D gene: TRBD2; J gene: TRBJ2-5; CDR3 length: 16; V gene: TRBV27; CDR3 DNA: TGTGCCAGCAGTCACCGACTAGCGGGGCACAACAATGAGCAGTACTTC; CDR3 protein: CASSHRLAGHNNEQYF
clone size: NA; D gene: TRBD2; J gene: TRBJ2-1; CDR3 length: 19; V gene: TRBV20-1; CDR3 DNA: TGCAGTGCTAGAGATGGGCTCTTTAGCGGGGCTAGCTCCTACAATGAGCAGTTCTTC; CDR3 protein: CSARDGLFSGASSYNEQFF
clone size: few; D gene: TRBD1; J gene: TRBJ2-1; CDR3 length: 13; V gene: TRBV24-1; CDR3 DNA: TGTGCCACCGGACAGGGGGCGTCGGAGACCCAGTTCTTC; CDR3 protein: CATGQGASETQFF
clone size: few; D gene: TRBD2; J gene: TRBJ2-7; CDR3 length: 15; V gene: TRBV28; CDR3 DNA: TGTGCCAGCAGTTCTCCTAGCGGGAGGGCCTACGAGCAGTACTTC; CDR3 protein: CASSSPSGRAYEQYF
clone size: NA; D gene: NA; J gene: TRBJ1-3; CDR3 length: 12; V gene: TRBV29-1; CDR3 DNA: TGCAGCGTTCCCTACTCTGGAAACACCATATATTTT; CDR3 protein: CSVPYSGNTIYF
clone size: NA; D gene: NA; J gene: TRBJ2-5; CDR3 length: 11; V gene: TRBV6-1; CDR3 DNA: TGTGCCAGCAAAGGGGAGATAACGCAGTACTTC; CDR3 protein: CASKGEITQYF
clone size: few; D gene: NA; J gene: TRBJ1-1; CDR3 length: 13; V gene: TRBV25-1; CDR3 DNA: TGTGCCAGCAGTGCCGGGACAACCAGTGAAGCTTTCTTT; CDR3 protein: CASSAGTTSEAFF
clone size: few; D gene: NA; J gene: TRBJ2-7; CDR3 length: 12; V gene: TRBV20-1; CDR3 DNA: TGCAGTGCCCTGAGGGGGGGATACGAGCAGTACTTC; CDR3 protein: CSALRGGYEQYF
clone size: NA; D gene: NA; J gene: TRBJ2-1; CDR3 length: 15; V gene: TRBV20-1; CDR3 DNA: TGCAGTGCTAGCCTGGGGAGGTTGAACCACAATGAGCGGTTCTTC; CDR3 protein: CSASLGRLNHNERFF
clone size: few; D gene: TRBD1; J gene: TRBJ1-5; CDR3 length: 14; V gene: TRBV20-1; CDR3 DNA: TGCAGTGCTAGAGAACGACAGGGACGCCAGCCCCAGCATTTT; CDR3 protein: CSARERQGRQPQHF
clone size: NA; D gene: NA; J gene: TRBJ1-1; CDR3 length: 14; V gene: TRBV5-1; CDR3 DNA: TGCGCCAGCAGCACCCAGGGCCAGAACACTGAAGCTTTCTTT; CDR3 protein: CASSTQGQNTEAFF
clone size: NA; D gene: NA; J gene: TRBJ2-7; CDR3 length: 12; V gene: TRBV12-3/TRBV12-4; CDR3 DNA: TGTGCCAGCAGTTTAATACTTCGCGGGCAGTACTTC; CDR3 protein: CASSLILRGQYF
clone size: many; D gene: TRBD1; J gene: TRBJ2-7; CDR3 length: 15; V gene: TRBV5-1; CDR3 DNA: TGCGCCAGCAGCCCCTTGACAGGGTGGACCTACGAGCAGTACTTC; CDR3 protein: CASSPLTGWTYEQYF
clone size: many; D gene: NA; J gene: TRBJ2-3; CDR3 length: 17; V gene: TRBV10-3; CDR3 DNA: TGTGCCATCAGTGAGTCTATAGCAGACGACATCACTCATACGCAGTATTTT; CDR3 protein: CAISESIADDITHTQYF
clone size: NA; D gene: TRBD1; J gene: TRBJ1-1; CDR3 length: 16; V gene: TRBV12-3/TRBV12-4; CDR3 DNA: TGTGCCAGCAGCTTAGGGACAGGGGGCGGGAACACTGAAGCTTTCTTT; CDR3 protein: CASSLGTGGGNTEAFF
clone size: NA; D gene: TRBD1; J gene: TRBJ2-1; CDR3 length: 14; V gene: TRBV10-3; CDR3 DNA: TGTGCCATCATGCAGGGACAGTCTTACAATGAGCAGTTCTTC; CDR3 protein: CAIMQGQSYNEQFF
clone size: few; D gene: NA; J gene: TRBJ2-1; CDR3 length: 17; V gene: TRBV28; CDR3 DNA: TGTGCCAGCAGTCCCCCCCGTCTCGGGGCCCCTTACAATGAGCAGTTCTTC; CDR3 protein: CASSPPRLGAPYNEQFF
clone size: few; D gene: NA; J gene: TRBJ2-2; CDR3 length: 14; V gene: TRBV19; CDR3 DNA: TGTGCCAGTGATGAGTCGGGGTACACCGGGGAGCTGTTTTTT; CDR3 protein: CASDESGYTGELFF
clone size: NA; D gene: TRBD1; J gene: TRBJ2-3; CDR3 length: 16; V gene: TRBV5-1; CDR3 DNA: TGCGCCAGCAGCTTGGGCAGGGGGCGCGTACTGGATACGCAGTATTTT; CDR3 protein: CASSLGRGRVLDTQYF
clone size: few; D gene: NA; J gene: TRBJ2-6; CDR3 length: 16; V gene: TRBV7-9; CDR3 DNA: TGTGCCAGCAGCGCGATCGGGTTCTCTGGGGCCAACGTCCTGACTTTC; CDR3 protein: CASSAIGFSGANVLTF
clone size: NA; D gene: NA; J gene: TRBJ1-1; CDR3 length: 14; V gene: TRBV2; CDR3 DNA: TGTGCCAGCAGGAGGGGGGGGTGGAACACTGAAGCTTTCTTT; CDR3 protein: CASRRGGWNTEAFF
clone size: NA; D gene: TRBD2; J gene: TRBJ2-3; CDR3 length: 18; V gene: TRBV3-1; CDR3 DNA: TGTGCCAGCAGCCAAGGTTTGCTAGCGGCGTCTAGCACAGATACGCAGTATTTT; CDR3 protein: CASSQGLLAASSTDTQYF
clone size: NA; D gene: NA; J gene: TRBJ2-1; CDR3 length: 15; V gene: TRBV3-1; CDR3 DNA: TGTGCCAGCAGCCAAGATCAAGGGCCCTACAATGAGCAGTTCTTC; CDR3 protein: CASSQDQGPYNEQFF
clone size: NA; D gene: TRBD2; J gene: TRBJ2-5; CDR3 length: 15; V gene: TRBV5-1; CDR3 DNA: TGCGCCAGCGGGACTAGCGGGGGGCCTGGAGAGACCCAGTACTTC; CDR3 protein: CASGTSGGPGETQYF
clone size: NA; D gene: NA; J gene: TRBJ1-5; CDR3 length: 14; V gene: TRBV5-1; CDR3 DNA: TGCGCCAGCAGCTTAATCAGGGTTAACCAGCCCCAGCATTTT; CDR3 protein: CASSLIRVNQPQHF
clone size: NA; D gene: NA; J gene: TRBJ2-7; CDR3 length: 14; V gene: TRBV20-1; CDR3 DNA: TGCAGTGCTATGGCAAACGACCGTAACTACGAGCAGTACTTC; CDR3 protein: CSAMANDRNYEQYF
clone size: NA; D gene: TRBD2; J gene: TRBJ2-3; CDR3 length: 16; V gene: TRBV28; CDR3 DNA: TGTGCCAGCAGTTTCCCGCGGGGGGCTCGTACAGATACGCAGTATTTT; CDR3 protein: CASSFPRGARTDTQYF
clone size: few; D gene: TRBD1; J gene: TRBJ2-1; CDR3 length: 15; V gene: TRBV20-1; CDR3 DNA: TGCAGTGCAAGGACAGGGGATTGGTCCTACAATGAGCAGTTCTTC; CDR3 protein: CSARTGDWSYNEQFF
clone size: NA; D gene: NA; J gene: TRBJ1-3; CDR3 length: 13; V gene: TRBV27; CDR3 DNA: TGTGCCAGCAGGGACTCGGGGGGAAACACCATATATTTT; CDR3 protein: CASRDSGGNTIYF
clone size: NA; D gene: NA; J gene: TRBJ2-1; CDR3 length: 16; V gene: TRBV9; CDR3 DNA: TGTGCCAGCAGCGTAGCATGGGTGAGCTCCTGCAATGAGCAGTTCTTC; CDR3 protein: CASSVAWVSSCNEQFF
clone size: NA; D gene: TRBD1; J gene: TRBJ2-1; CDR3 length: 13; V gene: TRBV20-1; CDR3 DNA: TGCAGTGCTCAGGGGGCCAATCTCCATGAGCAGTTCTTC; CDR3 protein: CSAQGANLHEQFF
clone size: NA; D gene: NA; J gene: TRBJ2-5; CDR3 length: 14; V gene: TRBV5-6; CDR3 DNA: TGTGCCAGCAGCCTTGACGGTTTCCAAGAGACCCAGTACTTC; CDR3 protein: CASSLDGFQETQYF
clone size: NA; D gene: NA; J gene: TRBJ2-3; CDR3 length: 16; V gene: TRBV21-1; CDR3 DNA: TGTGCCAGCAGCAAACCTAGCGGGAGAAAGGTAGATACGCAGTATTTT; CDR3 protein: CASSKPSGRKVDTQYF
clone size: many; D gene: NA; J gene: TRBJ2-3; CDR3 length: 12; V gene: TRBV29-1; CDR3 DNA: TGCAGCGTTGAGGTTTACGGGGATACGCAGTATTTT; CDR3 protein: CSVEVYGDTQYF
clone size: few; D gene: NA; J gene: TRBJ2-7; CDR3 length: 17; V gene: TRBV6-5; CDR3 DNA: TGTGCCAGCAGTTACTCGATACTCGGCAAGAACTCCTACGAGCAGTACTTC; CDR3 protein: CASSYSILGKNSYEQYF
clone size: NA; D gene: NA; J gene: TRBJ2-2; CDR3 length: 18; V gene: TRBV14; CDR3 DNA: TGTGCCAGCAGCCACGGAGGGCTAGTTTGGGGGAACACCGGGGAGCTGTTTTTT; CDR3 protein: CASSHGGLVWGNTGELFF
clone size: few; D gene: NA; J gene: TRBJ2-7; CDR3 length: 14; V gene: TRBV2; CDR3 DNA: TGTGCCAGCAGTGACAGGGCAAGGGGTTACGAGCAGTACTTC; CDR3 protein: CASSDRARGYEQYF
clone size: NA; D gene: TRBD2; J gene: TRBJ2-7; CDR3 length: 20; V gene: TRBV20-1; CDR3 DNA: TGCAGTGCTAGTGGCCCCCGGAACAGCGGGAGGGCCGGGTCCGACTACGAGCAGTACTTC; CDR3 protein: CSASGPRNSGRAGSDYEQYF
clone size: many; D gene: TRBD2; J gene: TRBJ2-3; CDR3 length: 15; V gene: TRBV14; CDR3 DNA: TGTGCCAGCAGCCCTATAGCGGGGCGGGCAGATACGCAGTATTTT; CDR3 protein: CASSPIAGRADTQYF